These 14 T cell receptor beta chains share one sample of origin, sequenced in a study of patients and donors after allogeneic stem cell transplantation. Each CDR3 protein is one row after TCRdb ran MiXCR on the RT-PCR reads. The repertoire includes about a million distinct CDR3 sequences, roughly 18% of them detected once, and 6% sits in the top ten. The specimen sequenced was blood, either unsorted or a sorted T cell fraction (not recorded which). Source of these receptors: a human donor who was either an allogeneic HSCT recipient or a stem cell or donor lymphocyte infusion donor (not recorded which). It is not recorded whose cells these are; they may come from a transplant donor.

The chain links TRBV27 to TRBJ2-1, with D maybe TRBD2 (6 bases). V lost 5 bases, J lost 3 bases, and 14 bases lay in between. The CDR3 length is 15 residues. The germline V gene has CDR1 MNHEY and CDR2 SMNVEV (reference sequence). CDR3 DNA sequence: TGTGCCAGCAGTCTGGGAATAGCGGACTACAATGAGCAGTTCTTC. This gives the protein CASSLGIADYNEQFF.

This chain links TRBV6-5 with TRBJ2-3; possible D gene TRBD2, 5 bases. Per the germline V gene, CDR1 is MNHEY and CDR2 is SVGAGI. The V gene lost 10 bases and the J gene lost 2 bases, with 10 bases spanning the gap. This CDR3 spans 12 amino acids. The CDR3 DNA reads TGTGCCACTGGGGAGACCACAGATACGCAGTATTTT. Encoded protein: CATGETTDTQYF.

This clonotype was counted only a few times. The chain combines TRBV20-1 with TRBJ1-1, with D unclear. The germline gives CDR1 DFQATT, CDR2 SNEGSKA (reference sequence). The V end was cut by 3 bases, the J end by 0 bases, with 8 bases between. This CDR3 is built from 13 residues. The DNA of the CDR3 is TGCAGTGCTAGGGCAGCTATGAACACTGAAGCTTTCTTT. Its protein is CSARAAMNTEAFF.

The rearrangement joins TRBV6-2 or TRBV6-3 to TRBJ2-7; TRBD1 aligns across 8 bases. CDR1 is MNHEY and CDR2 is SVGEGT in the germline V gene. The length of the CDR3 is 15 residues. Unmatched junction bases numbered 14, after V lost 6 bases and J lost 7 bases. CDR3 sequence (DNA): TGTGCCAGCAGCTGGGACAGGACCGGCTTGAGTGAGCAGTACTTC. Translated: CASSWDRTGLSEQYF.

This clonotype has more than one count but fewer than ten. CDR3 sequence: CASSQTSPWIYGYTF. CDR3 nucleotide sequence: TGTGCCAGCAGCCAAACGTCCCCGTGGATCTATGGCTACACCTTC. The chain employs TRBV6-2 or TRBV6-3 and TRBJ1-2; no reliable D call. The V end lost 6 bases, the J end lost 4 bases, and 18 bases lay between the germline ends. Germline values: CDR1 MNHEY, CDR2 SVGEGT. The CDR3 extends over 15 amino acids.

There are a few counts of this clonotype. V gene TRBV5-1 combines with J gene TRBJ2-2; 9 bases align to TRBD2. Per germline, CDR1 SGHRS and CDR2 YFSETQ. V lost 1 base to trimming and J lost 5 bases; unmatched junction nucleotides: 9. The CDR3 length is 17 residues. The CDR3 DNA follows: TGCGCCAGCAGCTTGAGCGGGGGGCCGAGTAGTACCGGGGAGCTGTTTTTT. It yields the protein CASSLSGGPSSTGELFF.

This clonotype was picked up a small number of times. The chain combines TRBV29-1 with TRBJ2-2; D possibly matches TRBD1 or TRBD2 (6 bases each). Trimming removed 6 bases from V and 6 bases from J, with 14 bases in between. The CDR3 length is 13 residues. The germline V gene encodes CDR1 SQVTM and CDR2 ANQGSEA. In nucleotides, the CDR3 is TGCAGCGTAAGGGGGGCTGGTGCCGGGGAGCTGTTTTTT. The encoded protein is CSVRGAGAGELFF.

The chain combines TRBV30 with TRBJ2-1; D unclear. With 5 bases removed from V and 1 base from J, the gap between germline ends came to 12 bases. Per germline, CDR1 GTSNPN and CDR2 SVGIG (reference sequence). This CDR3 region has 14 residues. The DNA for the CDR3 is TGTGCCTGGGCAAGGGTGGGGTCCTACAATGAGCAGTTCTTC. It translates to CAWARVGSYNEQFF.

This rearrangement joins TRBV15 to TRBJ1-1; D is undetermined. Germline assignment: CDR1 LNHNV and CDR2 YYDKDF (reference sequence). The CDR3 is made up of 14 amino acids. V was clipped by 5 bases and J by 1 base, with 11 bases between them. DNA of the CDR3: TGTGCCACCAGCGGCGGGGAAGGGAACACTGAAGCTTTCTTT. The encoded protein is CATSGGEGNTEAFF.

This clonotype has more than one count but fewer than ten. The V gene is TRBV2, the J gene TRBJ2-3, with a weak D call TRBD1 (8 bases). This CDR3 spans 15 amino acids. V was pared by 6 bases and J by 3 bases, with 16 bases between. Germline V gene lookup returns CDR1 SNHLY and CDR2 FYNNEI. CDR3 coding DNA: TGTGCCAGCAGAGAACAGGGGGGGTTGACAGATACGCAGTATTTT. This encodes CASREQGGLTDTQYF.

The CDR3 region has the DNA TGTGCCACCAGTGAAATGGGACAACCTCAGCCCCAGCATTTT. It translates to CATSEMGQPQPQHF. J is TRBJ1-5 and V is TRBV24-1, with D perhaps TRBD1 (6 bases). The CDR3 totals 14 residues. V was clipped by 4 bases and J by 6 bases, with 12 bases between them. CDR1 KGHDR and CDR2 SFDVKD come from the germline V gene.

This clonotype appeared many times. V and J are TRBV10-3 and TRBJ2-2; tentatively, D is TRBD1 or TRBD2 (5 bases each). Germline loops: CDR1 ENHRY, CDR2 SYGVKD. The CDR3 is 13 amino acids. The V and J ends lost 8 bases and 5 bases respectively, with 12 bases between them. The CDR3, as DNA: TGTGCCATCTCTCGCAGGGAGACCGGGGAGCTGTTTTTT. As protein: CAISRRETGELFF.

A few counts support this clonotype. The genes are TRBV9 and TRBJ2-2; D is perhaps TRBD1 or TRBD2 (6 bases each). Germline V gene sequence: CDR1 SGDLS, CDR2 YYNGEE. V was clipped by 3 bases and J by 7 bases, with 10 bases between them. There are 13 residues in the CDR3. CDR3 amino acids: CASSGGGIGELFF. CDR3 nucleotides: TGTGCCAGCAGCGGAGGGGGGATCGGGGAGCTGTTTTTT.

The chain recombines TRBV10-3 with TRBJ2-7; D remains unclear. Germline CDR1 ENHRY, CDR2 SYGVKD. V lost 0 bases to trimming and J lost 4 bases, with 4 bases between them. This CDR3 spans 12 amino acids. The CDR3 bases are TGTGCCATCAGTGAGTCGATTTACGAGCAGTACTTC. It specifies CAISESIYEQYF.